The rows below give T cell receptor beta chains drawn from one sample of a study of blood T cell repertoires in COVID-19. TCRdb's copy holds only in-frame clones and misses some; the assay was immunoSEQ multiplex PCR. The table lists some 150,000 clones, about four fifths of them singletons. Sequencing used peripheral blood. These TCRs come from a human donor in a cohort sampled during active COVID-19. Each CDR3 is given with its conserved first and last residue. Each record gives: J gene, V gene, clone size, D gene, CDR3 protein, CDR3 DNA. D genes are given only for firm matches. Only part of the rows carry a size: once, few, many, or a class if the clone is expanded.

j_gene: TRBJ2-1
v_gene: TRBV24-1
abundance: .
d_gene: TRBD1
CDR3aa: CATSASGQEGYNEQFF
CDR3nt: TGTGCCACCAGTGCCTCGGGACAGGAGGGTTACAATGAGCAGTTCTTC

j_gene: TRBJ2-5
v_gene: TRBV7-3
abundance: .
d_gene: .
CDR3aa: CASSHDLPRWNQETQYF
CDR3nt: TGTGCCAGCAGCCACGACCTCCCGAGGTGGAACCAAGAGACCCAGTACTTC

j_gene: TRBJ2-3
v_gene: TRBV7-9
abundance: .
d_gene: .
CDR3aa: CASTSSDTQYF
CDR3nt: TGTGCCAGCACCAGTTCGGATACGCAGTATTTT

j_gene: TRBJ2-7
v_gene: TRBV28
abundance: .
d_gene: TRBD2
CDR3aa: CASSKGEGGRATSYEQYF
CDR3nt: TGTGCCAGCAGTAAGGGGGAAGGCGGGAGGGCAACTTCCTACGAGCAGTACTTC

j_gene: TRBJ2-5
v_gene: TRBV18
abundance: .
d_gene: TRBD1
CDR3aa: CASSPLGQGIKETQYF
CDR3nt: TGTGCCAGCTCACCCCTTGGACAGGGGATTAAAGAGACCCAGTACTTC

j_gene: TRBJ2-7
v_gene: TRBV25-1
abundance: .
d_gene: .
CDR3aa: CASSEEGGEQYF
CDR3nt: TGTGCCAGCAGTGAAGAGGGCGGCGAGCAGTACTTC

j_gene: TRBJ1-5
v_gene: TRBV29-1
abundance: .
d_gene: TRBD1
CDR3aa: CSARTGPQQPQHF
CDR3nt: TGCAGCGCAAGGACAGGGCCTCAGCAGCCCCAGCATTTT

j_gene: TRBJ2-2
v_gene: TRBV6-5
abundance: .
d_gene: TRBD2
CDR3aa: CASRISGRNTGELFF
CDR3nt: TGTGCCAGCAGGATAAGCGGGAGGAACACCGGGGAGCTGTTTTTT

j_gene: TRBJ1-2
v_gene: TRBV19
abundance: .
d_gene: .
CDR3aa: CASRETGRLGYGYTF
CDR3nt: TGTGCCAGTAGGGAGACAGGCCGCCTGGGATATGGCTACACCTTC

j_gene: TRBJ1-3
v_gene: TRBV28
abundance: .
d_gene: .
CDR3aa: CASSLTVPGGQEGDTIYF
CDR3nt: TGTGCCAGCAGTTTAACCGTCCCCGGTGGGCAGGAAGGTGACACCATATATTTT

j_gene: TRBJ2-7
v_gene: TRBV6-5
abundance: .
d_gene: TRBD2
CDR3aa: CASRNSGRGGYEQYF
CDR3nt: TGTGCCAGCAGAAATAGCGGGAGGGGGGGCTACGAGCAGTACTTC

j_gene: TRBJ2-7
v_gene: TRBV30
abundance: .
d_gene: TRBD2
CDR3aa: CAWVRGTSVYEQYF
CDR3nt: TGTGCCTGGGTGAGGGGGACTAGCGTCTACGAGCAGTACTTC

j_gene: TRBJ1-1
v_gene: TRBV5-6
abundance: .
d_gene: .
CDR3aa: CASSLRQTIVRNTEAFF
CDR3nt: TGTGCCAGCAGCTTGCGGCAGACTATCGTCAGAAACACTGAAGCTTTCTTT

j_gene: TRBJ1-1
v_gene: TRBV29-1
abundance: once
d_gene: TRBD1
CDR3aa: CSVATGGDTEAFF
CDR3nt: TGCAGCGTTGCAACAGGGGGGGACACTGAAGCTTTCTTT

j_gene: TRBJ1-2
v_gene: TRBV7-2
abundance: .
d_gene: TRBD1
CDR3aa: CASSADTGANYGYTF
CDR3nt: TGTGCCAGCAGCGCGGACACAGGGGCCAACTATGGCTACACCTTC

j_gene: TRBJ2-1
v_gene: TRBV10-3
abundance: .
d_gene: .
CDR3aa: CAISEPSSSSYNEQFF
CDR3nt: TGTGCCATCAGTGAGCCTAGCTCCAGCTCCTACAATGAGCAGTTCTTC

j_gene: TRBJ2-2
v_gene: TRBV2
abundance: .
d_gene: TRBD2
CDR3aa: CASSGLALGGELFF
CDR3nt: TGTGCCAGCAGTGGACTAGCTCTGGGCGGGGAGCTGTTTTTT